This passage covers 32 T cell receptor beta chains from one sample sequenced in a study of cytotoxic CD8 clonotypes in ibrutinib-treated CLL. Sequencing was performed with immunoSEQ multiplex PCR; in TCRdb, only in-frame clones are kept and a portion is missing. The sample shows nearly 15,000 clones, over 60% of them seen only once. Source: PBMCs, taken before ibrutinib treatment. These receptors came from a human donor with chronic lymphocytic leukemia.

This clone was counted a few times. The V gene is TRBV7-8, the J gene TRBJ2-3; D assignment may be TRBD1 or TRBD2 (5 bases each). This CDR3 has 11 residues. V gave up 5 bases and J gave up 8 bases, with 8 bases separating them. In germline, CDR1 is SGHVS, CDR2 FQNEAQ. The CDR3 sequence: CASSAGGTQYF. In nucleotides, the CDR3 is TGTGCCAGCAGCGCTGGGGGTACGCAGTATTTT.

The chain links TRBV6-1 to TRBJ1-5; no definite D call. V shed 5 bases and J shed 1 base, with 3 bases lying between them. The CDR3 runs 12 residues. The germline CDR1 and CDR2 sequences are MNHNS and SASEGT. This CDR3 reads CASSISNQPQHF. CDR3 coding DNA: TGTGCCAGCAGTATAAGCAATCAGCCCCAGCATTTT.

This clone was detected a few times. This chain uses TRBV7-2 with TRBJ1-1; 7 nucleotides match TRBD1. After removal of 5 bases from V and 5 bases from J, the junction contained 8 bases not matched to a gene. Germline CDR1 SGHTA, CDR2 FQGNSA. The CDR3 length is 14 residues. The CDR3 loop reads CASSRARGTTEAFF. The CDR3 nucleotides read TGTGCCAGCAGCCGGGCCAGGGGGACGACTGAAGCTTTCTTT.

The chain is built from TRBV5-6 and TRBJ2-4; maybe TRBD2 (5 bases). V was trimmed by 4 bases and J by 6 bases, leaving 8 bases between them. Germline-derived CDR1 and CDR2 are SGHDT and YYEEEE. The CDR3 runs 12 residues. The CDR3 DNA follows: TGTGCCAGCAGCCCGGGGTTAAACATTCAGTACTTC. The encoded protein is CASSPGLNIQYF.

The rearrangement links TRBV6-6 to TRBJ1-2; possibly TRBD1 for D (5 bases). In germline, CDR1 is MNHNY, CDR2 SVGAGI (reference sequence). CDR3 length: 13 amino acids. Trimming cost V 5 bases and J 7 bases, with 14 bases left between them. The CDR3 spells CASSPQGGFGYTF. DNA of the CDR3: TGTGCCAGCAGTCCCCAGGGAGGGTTTGGCTACACCTTC.

This chain uses TRBV6-1 with TRBJ1-1; TRBD1 aligns across 7 bases. Germline CDR1 MNHNS, CDR2 SASEGT. This CDR3 has 14 amino acids. Trimming removed 10 bases from V and 2 bases from J; junction bases left unmatched: 10. The CDR3 loop reads CATSNRGVNTEAFF. In nucleotides, the CDR3 is TGTGCCACTTCCAACAGGGGCGTAAACACTGAAGCTTTCTTT.

This chain links TRBV19 with TRBJ1-2; 8 bases fit TRBD1. Germline assignment: CDR1 LNHDA and CDR2 SQIVND (reference sequence). The CDR3 has 13 residues. V lost 7 bases, J lost 8 bases, and 9 bases stayed unmatched. The CDR3 bases are TGTGCCAGTACCCTCAGACAGGGGAACGGCTACACCTTC. Its translation: CASTLRQGNGYTF.

The chain carries TRBV7-8 and TRBJ1-1; D gene uncertain. Trimming cost V 5 bases and J 5 bases, with 15 bases left between them. Germline CDR1 is SGHVS and CDR2 is FQNEAQ. The CDR3 consists of 14 residues. This chain's CDR3 is CASSTMGRLTEAFF. CDR3 bases: TGTGCCAGCAGCACCATGGGGAGGCTTACTGAAGCTTTCTTT. Variable domain in full (rest from reference TRBV7-8 and TRBJ1-1): GAGVSQSPRYKVAKRGQDVALRCDPISGHVSLFWYQQALGQGPEFLTYFQNEAQLDKSGLPSDRFFAERPEGSVSTLKIQRTQQEDSAVYLCASSTMGRLTEAFFGQGTRLTVV.

The chain links TRBV6-5 to TRBJ2-3; tentative D call: TRBD2 (6 bases). The V gene's germline CDR1 is MNHEY and CDR2 SVGAGI. This CDR3 comprises 15 residues. V lost 7 bases and J 0 bases, leaving 14 bases between the germline ends. The chain's CDR3 is CASTTTGRSTDTQYF. The CDR3 nucleotides are TGTGCCAGCACCACAACCGGGAGAAGCACAGATACGCAGTATTTT.

The V call is TRBV7-2, the J call TRBJ2-2, with D perhaps TRBD1 (5 bases). The V gene's germline CDR1 is SGHTA and CDR2 FQGNSA. This CDR3 spans 16 amino acids. V was pared by 1 base and J by 5 bases, with 14 bases between. The DNA for the CDR3 is TGTGCCAGCAGCTTAGGAGTGACAGCCCTTACCGGGGAGCTGTTTTTT. Translated: CASSLGVTALTGELFF.

V is TRBV6-4 and J is TRBJ2-3; TRBD2 matches at 8 bases. Trimming cost V 4 bases and J 5 bases; bases outside gene matches: 2. The CDR3 is 13 residues long. In germline, CDR1 is MRHNA, CDR2 SNTAGT. The CDR3 here is CASSVAGGDTQYF. The CDR3 nucleotides read TGTGCCAGCAGTGTGGCGGGAGGAGATACGCAGTATTTT.

The chain employs TRBV7-2 and TRBJ2-3; no firm D call. This CDR3 spans 15 amino acids. With 0 bases removed from V and 0 bases from J, the gap between germline ends came to 7 bases. Looked up from germline, CDR1 is SGHTA and CDR2 is FQGNSA. The CDR3 nucleotides read TGTGCCAGCAGCTTAGCGGCGCTGAGCACAGATACGCAGTATTTT. Encoded protein: CASSLAALSTDTQYF.

V usage is TRBV6-5 and J usage is TRBJ2-3, with a tentative D call TRBD1 (6 bases). Trimming removed 5 bases from V and 11 bases from J, with 23 bases in between. The CDR3 is made up of 15 amino acids. The germline gives CDR1 MNHEY, CDR2 SVGAGI. The CDR3 is CASSSPSTGLVRQYF. CDR3 in DNA: TGTGCCAGCAGTAGCCCCTCCACAGGGTTGGTTAGGCAGTATTTT.

The J gene is TRBJ1-1, the V gene TRBV29-1; D is undetermined. Germline V lookup: CDR1 SQVTM, CDR2 ANQGSEA. This CDR3 is built from 12 residues. In nucleotides, the CDR3 is TGCAGTCTGAGGGATGGGAACACTGAAGCTTTCTTT. This encodes CSLRDGNTEAFF.

The V call is TRBV30, the J call TRBJ1-3, with 7 nucleotides matching TRBD1. The CDR3 loop spans 12 amino acids. V shed 6 bases, J shed 8 bases, and the junction held 7 bases outside the gene matches. Germline CDR1 and CDR2: GTSNPN and SVGIG (reference sequence). The CDR3 nucleotides are TGTGCCTGCCAACAGGGGACGGACACCATATATTTT. This translates into CACQQGTDTIYF.

This clone was recorded a few times. The chain uses TRBV7-9 and TRBJ2-7; TRBD2 agrees at 12 bases. Germline CDR1 reads SEHNR; CDR2 reads FQNEAQ (reference sequence). Losses at the gene ends were 1 base for V and 4 bases for J; bases not matched to a gene: 8. CDR3 length: 17 residues. CDR3 protein: CASSLELSSGRGYEQYF. The CDR3, as DNA: TGTGCCAGCAGCTTAGAATTGTCTAGCGGGAGGGGATACGAGCAGTACTTC.

The V call is TRBV7-9, the J call TRBJ2-3; maybe TRBD2 (7 bases). This CDR3 contains 15 residues. Trimming cost V 5 bases and J 1 base, with 13 bases left between them. CDR1 SEHNR and CDR2 FQNEAQ come from the germline V gene (reference sequence). CDR3 in DNA: TGTGCCAGCAGCCTAGGGGGGGCCCGCACAGATACGCAGTATTTT. Translated: CASSLGGARTDTQYF. The variable domain in full, completed from reference TRBV7-9 and TRBJ2-3, reads DTGVSQNPRHKITKRGQNVTFRCDPISEHNRLYWYRQTLGQGPEFLTYFQNEAQLEKSRLLSDRFSAERPKGSFSTLEIQRTEQGDSAMYLCASSLGGARTDTQYFGPGTRLTVL.

J is TRBJ2-1 and V is TRBV6-5; no firm D call. V shed 0 bases and J shed 9 bases, with 15 bases lying between them. The germline gives CDR1 MNHEY, CDR2 SVGAGI. The CDR3 length is 15 residues. The CDR3 nucleotides read TGTGCCAGCAGTTACTCGATCTCCCCAGGCGGTGAGCAGTTCTTC. Translating it yields CASSYSISPGGEQFF.

The chain links TRBV5-1 to TRBJ2-7; the match to TRBD2 covers 7 bases. This CDR3 has 15 amino acids. Germline trimming cut 3 bases from V and 7 bases from J; bases unmatched to any gene: 13. Germline V gives CDR1 SGHRS, CDR2 YFSETQ. The CDR3 spells CASSWESRVGGEQYF. CDR3 nucleotide sequence: TGCGCCAGCAGCTGGGAATCCAGGGTCGGGGGGGAGCAGTACTTC.

This clone was counted between two and nine times. This chain links TRBV11-2 with TRBJ2-3; 9 bases are shared with TRBD1. Germline V gene data show CDR1 as SGHAT and CDR2 as FQNNGV. The CDR3 extends over 18 amino acids. The V and J ends lost 0 bases and 3 bases, in that order; junction bases with no gene match: 10. CDR3 loop: CASSLDRQGVTWTDTQYF. As DNA, the CDR3 is TGTGCCAGCAGCTTAGATCGACAGGGGGTGACGTGGACAGATACGCAGTATTTT.

In this sample, this clone turned up a few times. V and J are TRBV19 and TRBJ2-7; D is undetermined. The CDR3 is made up of 13 amino acids. V was shortened by 3 bases and J by 2 bases, with 8 bases between the two germline ends. Germline-derived CDR1 and CDR2 are LNHDA and SQIVND (reference sequence). The CDR3 region has the DNA TGTGCCAGTAGTATCTCCCTTACCTACGAGCAGTACGTC. This gives the protein CASSISLTYEQYV.

The chain couples TRBV5-1 to TRBJ1-6; D uncertain. This CDR3 is built from 15 residues. CDR1 is SGHRS, CDR2 YFSETQ, per germline. Trimming left V 0 bases short and J 1 base short, with 5 bases between. In DNA, the CDR3 is TGCGCCAGCAGCTTGGAGAGTTCCTATAATTCACCCCTCCACTTT. Protein sequence: CASSLESSYNSPLHF.

This clone was detected once. This rearrangement joins TRBV5-4 to TRBJ2-5, with 8 positions matching TRBD2. The CDR3 spans 15 residues. V lost 4 bases to trimming and J lost 5 bases; unmatched junction nucleotides: 10. The germline V gene encodes CDR1 SGHNT and CDR2 YYREEE (reference sequence). The CDR3 is CASSLAAGAGETQYF. CDR3 DNA: TGTGCCAGCAGCCTAGCAGCGGGAGCTGGGGAGACCCAGTACTTC. Filled out from reference TRBV5-4 and TRBJ2-5, the complete variable domain reads ETGVTQSPTHLIKTRGQQVTLRCSSQSGHNTVSWYQQALGQGPQFIFQYYREEENGRGNFPPRFSGLQFPNYSSELNVNALELDDSALYLCASSLAAGAGETQYFGPGTRLLVL.

In this sample, this clone turned up a few times. One end of the junction fails to match germline, which may point to a read error. The V gene is TRBV11-1, the J gene TRBJ1-6; no reliable D call. The germline V gene has CDR1 SGHAT and CDR2 FQDESV (reference sequence). The CDR3 contains 13 residues. In DNA form, the CDR3 reads TGTGCCAGCACCTTAAACGAGTTTTCACCCCTCCACTTT. Protein product: CASTLNEFSPLHF. Combining the CDR3 with reference TRBV11-1 and TRBJ1-6 gives the whole variable domain EAEVAQSPRYKITEKSQAVAFWCDPISGHATLYWYRQILGQGPELLVQFQDESVVDDSQLPKDRFSAERLKGVDSTLKIQPAELGDSAMYLCASTLNEFSPLHFGNGTRLTVT.

There are a few counts of this clone. The V gene is TRBV6-1, the J gene TRBJ2-7, with a tentative D call TRBD2 (5 bases). Trimming took off 6 bases at V and 4 bases at J, with 16 bases between the two ends. The CDR3 contains 14 residues. Germline V CDR1 and CDR2: MNHNS, SASEGT. The CDR3 nucleotides read TGTGCCAGCAGCTTGTGGGGTGAGGGTTACGAGCAGTACTTC. This translates into CASSLWGEGYEQYF.

The genes are TRBV27 and TRBJ2-7, with D unresolved. CDR1 and CDR2 (germline): MNHEY, SMNVEV (reference sequence). V was cut by 4 bases and J by 4 bases, with 11 bases left in between. The CDR3 covers 13 residues. CDR3 sequence: CASSCVGTYEQYV. CDR3 sequence (DNA): TGTGCCAGCAGTTGCGTCGGAACGTACGAGCAGTACGTC.

The chain combines TRBV27 with TRBJ2-3; no reliable D call. The CDR3 spans 14 residues. Germline V CDR1 and CDR2: MNHEY, SMNVEV (reference sequence). Between the trimmed V and J ends, which lost 3 bases and 3 bases, there was a span of 10 bases. The CDR3 reads CASSFQSRTDTQYF. CDR3 bases: TGTGCCAGCAGTTTTCAGTCGAGAACAGATACGCAGTATTTT.

CDR3 DNA: TGTGCCAGCAGCGTAGGCGATGGCTACACCTTC. Translation: CASSVGDGYTF. J is TRBJ1-2 and V is TRBV9; D is uncertain. With 0 bases removed from V and 6 bases from J, the gap between germline ends came to 3 bases. CDR3 length: 11 amino acids. Per germline, CDR1 SGDLS and CDR2 YYNGEE.

This chain joins TRBV7-6 and TRBJ1-3; D gene ambiguous. V gave up 4 bases and J gave up 2 bases, with 18 bases separating them. The CDR3 runs 17 residues. Germline V gives CDR1 SGHVS, CDR2 FNYEAQ. CDR3 DNA: TGTGCCAGCAGCTCCCATCCTCTTTTGGAGGCTGGAAACACCATATATTTT. Protein sequence: CASSSHPLLEAGNTIYF. Full variable domain (outside the CDR3, taken from reference TRBV7-6 and TRBJ1-3): GAGVSQSPRYKVTKRGQDVALRCDPISGHVSLYWYRQALGQGPEFLTYFNYEAQQDKSGLPNDRFSAERPEGSISTLTIQRTEQRDSAMYRCASSSHPLLEAGNTIYFGEGSWLTVV.

The CDR3 coding sequence is TGTGCCAGCAGTCCCTCCAGGGAGGGGCCTGAAGCTTTCTTT. This gives the protein CASSPSREGPEAFF. The chain carries TRBV28 and TRBJ1-1; TRBD1 might be the D (5 bases). The V end was cut by 5 bases, the J end by 6 bases, with 16 bases between. CDR3 length equals 14 residues. Germline CDR1 and CDR2: MDHEN and SYDVKM.

The chain has TRBV7-6 and TRBJ2-1, with 9 bases identical to TRBD1. V was pared by 5 bases and J by 0 bases, with 14 bases of the junction left unmatched. The germline gives CDR1 SGHVS, CDR2 FNYEAQ. The CDR3 length is 19 residues. The CDR3 region has the DNA TGTGCCAGCAGCCCCAGCACCCTCCCGGGACAGGGCTCCTACAATGAGCAGTTCTTC. Its protein product is CASSPSTLPGQGSYNEQFF.

V is TRBV30 and J is TRBJ2-7; 7 bases line up with TRBD2. The length of the CDR3 is 15 residues. Losses at the gene ends were 0 bases for V and 0 bases for J; bases not matched to a gene: 5. The germline CDR1 and CDR2 sequences are GTSNPN and SVGIG (reference sequence). The CDR3 DNA sequence: TGTGCCTGGAGTGTCGGGCTAGCGGACTCCTACGAGCAGTACTTC. This sequence encodes CAWSVGLADSYEQYF.